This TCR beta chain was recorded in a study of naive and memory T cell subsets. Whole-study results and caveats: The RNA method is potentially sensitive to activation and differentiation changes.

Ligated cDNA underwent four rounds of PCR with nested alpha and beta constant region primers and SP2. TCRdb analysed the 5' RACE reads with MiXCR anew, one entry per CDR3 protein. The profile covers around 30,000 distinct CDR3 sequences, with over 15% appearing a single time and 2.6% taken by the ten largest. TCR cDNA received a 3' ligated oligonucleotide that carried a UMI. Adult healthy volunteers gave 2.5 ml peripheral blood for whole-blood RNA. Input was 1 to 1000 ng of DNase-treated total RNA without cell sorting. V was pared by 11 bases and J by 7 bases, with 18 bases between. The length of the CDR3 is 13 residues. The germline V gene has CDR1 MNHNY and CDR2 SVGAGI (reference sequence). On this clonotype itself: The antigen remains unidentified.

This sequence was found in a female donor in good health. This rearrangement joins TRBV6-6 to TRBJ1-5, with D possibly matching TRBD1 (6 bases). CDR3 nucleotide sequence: TGTGCCGGGGGGACATTCCCAGACCAGCCCCAGCATTTT. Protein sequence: CAGGTFPDQPQHF.